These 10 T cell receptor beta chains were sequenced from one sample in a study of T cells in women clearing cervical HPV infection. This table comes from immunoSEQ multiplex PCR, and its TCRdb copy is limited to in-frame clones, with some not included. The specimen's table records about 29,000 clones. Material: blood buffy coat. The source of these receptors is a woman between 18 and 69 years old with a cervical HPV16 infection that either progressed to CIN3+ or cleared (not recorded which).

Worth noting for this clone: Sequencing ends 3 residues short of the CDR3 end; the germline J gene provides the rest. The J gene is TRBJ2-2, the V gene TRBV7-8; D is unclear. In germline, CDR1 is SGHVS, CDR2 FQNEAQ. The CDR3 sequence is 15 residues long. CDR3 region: CASSLMGRPYEKLFF. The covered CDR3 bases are TGTGCCAGCAGCTTAATGGGCAGGCCCTATGAAAAG.

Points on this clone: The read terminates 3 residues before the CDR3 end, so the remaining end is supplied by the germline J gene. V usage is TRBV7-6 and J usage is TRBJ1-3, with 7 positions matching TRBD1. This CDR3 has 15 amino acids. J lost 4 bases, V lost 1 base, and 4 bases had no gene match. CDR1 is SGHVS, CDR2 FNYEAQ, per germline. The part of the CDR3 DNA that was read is TGTGCCAGCAGCTTAGGCCGGACAGGAGGAAACACC. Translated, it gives CASSLGRTGGNT. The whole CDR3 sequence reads CASSLGRTGGNTIYF.

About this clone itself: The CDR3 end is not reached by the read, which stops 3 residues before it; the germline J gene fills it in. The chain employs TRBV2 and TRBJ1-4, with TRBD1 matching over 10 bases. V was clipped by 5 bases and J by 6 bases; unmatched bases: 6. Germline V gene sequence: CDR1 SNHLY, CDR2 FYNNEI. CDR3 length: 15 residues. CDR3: CASSRDRGSDEKLFF. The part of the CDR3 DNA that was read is TGTGCCAGCAGTCGGGACAGGGGAAGCGATGAAAAA. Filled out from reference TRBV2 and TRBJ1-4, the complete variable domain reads EPEVTQTPSHQVTQMGQEVILRCVPISNHLYFYWYRQILGQKVEFLVSFYNNEISEKSEIFDDQFSVERPDGSNFTLKIRSTKLEDSAMYFCASSRDRGSDEKLFFGSGTQLSVL.

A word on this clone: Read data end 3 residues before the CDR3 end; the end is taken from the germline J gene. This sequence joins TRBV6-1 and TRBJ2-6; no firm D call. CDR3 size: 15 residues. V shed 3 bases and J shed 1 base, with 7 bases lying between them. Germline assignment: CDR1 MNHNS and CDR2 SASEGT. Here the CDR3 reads CASSDRSSGANVLTF. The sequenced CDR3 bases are TGTGCCAGCAGTGACCGTAGTTCTGGGGCCAACGTC.

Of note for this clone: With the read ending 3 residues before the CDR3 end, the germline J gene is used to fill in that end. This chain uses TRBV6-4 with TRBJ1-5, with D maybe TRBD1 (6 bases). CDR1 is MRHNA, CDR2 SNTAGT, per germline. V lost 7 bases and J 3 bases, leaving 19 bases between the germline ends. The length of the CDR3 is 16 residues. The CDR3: CASTPRGGWDNQPQHF. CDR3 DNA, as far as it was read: TGTGCCAGCACTCCTCGAGGGGGTTGGGACAATCAGCCC.

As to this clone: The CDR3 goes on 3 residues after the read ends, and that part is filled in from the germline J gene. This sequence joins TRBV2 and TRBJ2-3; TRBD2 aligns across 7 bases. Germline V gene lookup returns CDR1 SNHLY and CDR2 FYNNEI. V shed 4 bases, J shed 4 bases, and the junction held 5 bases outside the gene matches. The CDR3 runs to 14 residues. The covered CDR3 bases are TGTGCCAGCAGTGGCAGGGAGGGCGCAGATACG. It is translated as CASSGREGADT. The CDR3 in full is CASSGREGADTQYF.

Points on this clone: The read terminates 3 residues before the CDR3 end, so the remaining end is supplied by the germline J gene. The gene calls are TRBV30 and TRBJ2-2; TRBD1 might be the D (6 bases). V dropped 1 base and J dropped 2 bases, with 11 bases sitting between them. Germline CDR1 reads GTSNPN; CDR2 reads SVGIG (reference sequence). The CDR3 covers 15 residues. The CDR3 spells CAWSGRQVNTGELFF. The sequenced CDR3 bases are TGTGCCTGGAGTGGGAGACAGGTCAACACCGGGGAG.

The covered CDR3 bases are TGCAGTGCCTCCGAGCACAGGGACTACGAG. Encoded protein: CSASEHRDYE. The whole CDR3 protein reads CSASEHRDYEQYF. The gene calls are TRBV20-1 and TRBJ2-7; D is perhaps TRBD1 (6 bases). The observed sequence ends 3 residues before the CDR3 terminus, with the missing tail filled in from the germline J gene. Trimming shortened V by 6 bases and J by 3 bases, and 15 bases separated the two germline ends. This CDR3 has 13 amino acids. Per germline, CDR1 DFQATT and CDR2 SNEGSKA (reference sequence).

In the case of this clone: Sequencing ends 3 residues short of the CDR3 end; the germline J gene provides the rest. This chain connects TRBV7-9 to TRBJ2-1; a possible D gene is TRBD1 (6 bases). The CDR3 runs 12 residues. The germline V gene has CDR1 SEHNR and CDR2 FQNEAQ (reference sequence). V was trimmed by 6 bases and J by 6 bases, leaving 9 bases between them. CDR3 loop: CASSQDSNEQFF. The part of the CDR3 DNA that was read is TGTGCCAGCAGTCAGGACAGCAATGAG.

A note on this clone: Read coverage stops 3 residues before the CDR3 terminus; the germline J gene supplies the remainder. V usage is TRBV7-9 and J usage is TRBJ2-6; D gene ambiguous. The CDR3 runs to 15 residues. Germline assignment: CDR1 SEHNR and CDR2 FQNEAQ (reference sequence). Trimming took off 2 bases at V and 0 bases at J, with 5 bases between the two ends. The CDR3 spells CASSLYGSGANVLTF. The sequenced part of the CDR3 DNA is TGTGCCAGCAGCTTATACGGCTCTGGGGCCAACGTC. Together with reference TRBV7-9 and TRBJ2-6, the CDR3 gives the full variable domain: DTGVSQNPRHKITKRGQNVTFRCDPISEHNRLYWYRQTLGQGPEFLTYFQNEAQLEKSRLLSDRFSAERPKGSFSTLEIQRTEQGDSAMYLCASSLYGSGANVLTFGAGSRLTVL.